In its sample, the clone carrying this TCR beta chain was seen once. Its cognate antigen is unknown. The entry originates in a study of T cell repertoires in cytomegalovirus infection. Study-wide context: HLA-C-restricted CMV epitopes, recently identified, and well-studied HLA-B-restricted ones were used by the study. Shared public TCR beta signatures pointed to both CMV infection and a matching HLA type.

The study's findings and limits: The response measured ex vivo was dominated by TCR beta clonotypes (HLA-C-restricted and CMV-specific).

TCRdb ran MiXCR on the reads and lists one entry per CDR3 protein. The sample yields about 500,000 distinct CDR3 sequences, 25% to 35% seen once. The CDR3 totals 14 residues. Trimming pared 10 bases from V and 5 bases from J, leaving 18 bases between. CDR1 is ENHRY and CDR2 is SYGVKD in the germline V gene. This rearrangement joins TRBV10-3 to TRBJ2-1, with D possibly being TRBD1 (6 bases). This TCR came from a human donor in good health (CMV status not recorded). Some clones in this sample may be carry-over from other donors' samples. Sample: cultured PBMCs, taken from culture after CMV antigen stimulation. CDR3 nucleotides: TGTGCCACCCTAGGACAGAACGCCCACAATGAGCAGTTCTTC. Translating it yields CATLGQNAHNEQFF.